These T cell receptor beta chains were read from a single sample in a study of blood T cell repertoires in COVID-19. Generated by immunoSEQ multiplex PCR, the TCRdb table keeps only in-frame clones and is missing some. The sample records approximately 180,000 clones, about 88% being singletons. The sample was PBMCs or T cells enriched from blood (not recorded which). These receptors all come from a woman aged 40 to 55 with acute COVID-19. The CDR3 runs from the conserved cysteine through the conserved F or W. The D gene is left open where the match is weak. For some rows the clone size is stated as once, few or many, or as a class when expanded; others skip it.

clone size	V gene	CDR3 length	J gene	D gene	CDR3 protein	CDR3 DNA
few	TRBV2	14	TRBJ2-4	TRBD1	CASEDRVGKNIQYF	TGTGCCAGCGAGGACAGGGTTGGCAAAAACATTCAGTACTTC
.	TRBV28	15	TRBJ2-7	TRBD2	CASRPSGSPSYEQYF	TGTGCCAGCAGACCTAGCGGGAGCCCCTCCTACGAGCAGTACTTC
.	TRBV18	14	TRBJ2-7	TRBD1	CASSLQGFGYEQYF	TGTGCCAGCTCACTACAGGGGTTCGGCTACGAGCAGTACTTC
.	TRBV7-2	15	TRBJ2-2	.	CASSLPRFNTGELFF	TGTGCCAGCAGCTTGCCCAGGTTCAACACCGGGGAGCTGTTTTTT
.	TRBV19	15	TRBJ1-2	.	CASSRDWTANYGYTF	TGTGCCAGTAGTCGGGATTGGACGGCGAACTATGGCTACACCTTC
.	TRBV7-9	17	TRBJ1-3	TRBD1	CASSLFRDRVPGNTIYF	TGTGCCAGCAGCTTATTCCGGGACAGGGTACCTGGAAACACCATATATTTT
.	TRBV2	21	TRBJ2-1	TRBD1	CASSERARLGEQGSSYNEQFF	TGTGCCAGCAGTGAAAGGGCCCGGTTGGGAGAACAGGGGAGCTCCTACAATGAGCAGTTCTTC
.	TRBV28	15	TRBJ1-3	TRBD1	CASSGTGVEGNTIYF	TGTGCCAGCAGTGGGACAGGGGTAGAAGGAAACACCATATATTTT
.	TRBV5-5	14	TRBJ1-6	.	CASSSVGGSSPLHF	TGTGCCAGCAGCTCTGTGGGGGGGAGCTCACCCCTCCACTTT
.	TRBV19	14	TRBJ1-6	TRBD1	CASSTDRGYSPLHF	TGTGCCAGTAGTACGGACAGGGGATATTCACCCCTCCACTTT
.	TRBV4-1	14	TRBJ2-7	.	CASSGHEKSYEQYF	TGCGCCAGCAGCGGACACGAAAAATCCTACGAGCAGTACTTC
.	TRBV11-2	15	TRBJ2-7	TRBD1	CASSSWTGASYEQYF	TGTGCCAGCAGCTCTTGGACAGGGGCCTCCTACGAGCAGTACTTC
.	TRBV30	13	TRBJ1-2	TRBD1	CAWREGAGYGYTF	TGTGCCTGGAGGGAGGGGGCGGGCTATGGCTACACCTTC
.	TRBV7-2	15	TRBJ2-7	TRBD1	CASSLRDRAPYEQYF	TGTGCCAGCAGCTTAAGGGACAGGGCGCCCTACGAGCAGTACTTC
.	TRBV5-1	16	TRBJ2-7	TRBD1	CASSLAPGTGTYEQYF	TGCGCCAGCAGCTTGGCCCCCGGGACAGGGACCTACGAGCAGTACTTC
.	TRBV9	14	TRBJ2-1	TRBD2	CASTQTSGDNEQFF	TGTGCCAGCACCCAGACTAGCGGTGACAATGAGCAGTTCTTC
once	TRBV14	15	TRBJ2-7	.	CASSQGYSTSYEQYF	TGTGCCAGCAGCCAAGGCTATAGTACGTCCTACGAGCAGTACTTC
.	TRBV4-1	14	TRBJ1-1	TRBD1	CASSPLGQEAEAFF	TGCGCCAGCAGCCCGCTAGGACAGGAGGCTGAAGCTTTCTTT
.	TRBV27	13	TRBJ1-6	.	CASSTTRGSPLHF	TGTGCCAGCAGTACCACTAGAGGTTCACCCCTCCACTTT
.	TRBV19	15	TRBJ2-1	TRBD2	CASSATSGTSDEQFF	TGTGCCAGTAGTGCTACTAGCGGGACGAGCGATGAGCAGTTCTTC
few	TRBV2	14	TRBJ2-1	TRBD2	CASKPSGRTVEQFF	TGTGCCAGCAAGCCTAGCGGGAGAACGGTTGAGCAGTTCTTC
.	TRBV7-9	11	TRBJ2-1	.	CASSQNNEQFF	TGTGCCAGCAGCCAAAACAATGAGCAGTTCTTC
.	TRBV6-5	14	TRBJ1-3	TRBD1	CASSRTGAGNTIYF	TGTGCCAGCAGTCGGACAGGGGCCGGAAACACCATATATTTT
.	TRBV28	17	TRBJ2-5	.	CASSLVGSLRDSETQYF	TGTGCCAGCAGTTTAGTGGGGTCGCTCAGGGATTCGGAGACCCAGTACTTC
.	TRBV7-9	15	TRBJ2-7	TRBD2	CASSQGREDVYEQYF	TGTGCCAGCAGCCAAGGGCGGGAGGATGTTTACGAGCAGTACTTC
.	TRBV7-9	15	TRBJ1-1	.	CASSLFDPGRTEAFF	TGTGCCAGCAGCTTATTTGATCCGGGGAGAACTGAAGCTTTCTTT
once	TRBV18	13	TRBJ1-1	.	CASSPPYSDEAFF	TGTGCCAGCTCACCACCCTATTCCGATGAAGCTTTCTTT